The sequence of this T cell receptor beta chain was determined in a study of cytomegalovirus exposure and HLA in healthy donors. The overall study: Early released data had roughly 81 million unique TCRs, all coming from HLA-typed donors. Study-wide points: Earlier results showed most TCR beta V segments being productive about 87% or about 30% of the time. The study put 150 to 200 TCR beta chains on its list as cytomegalovirus-associated. Reportedly, HLA-A and HLA-B alleles of most subjects were accurately predicted from TCR beta.

With regard to this clone: The target antigen is unknown.

The V end lost 5 bases, the J end lost 7 bases, and 20 bases lay between the germline ends. Germline lookup yields CDR1 SEHNR and CDR2 FQNEAQ (reference sequence). This CDR3 spans 16 amino acids. In the PCR, 60 Vbeta and 13 Jbeta primers were used. Repertoires were generated with immunoSEQ multiplex PCR, while TCRdb's copy carries only in-frame clones and drops some. The sample carries 150,000 to 200,000 clones, around 90% recorded once. The source material was PBMCs. This TCR came from a boy younger than 10 in good health and CMV-seronegative. This chain links TRBV7-9 with TRBJ2-2; possibly TRBD2 for D (6 bases). CDR3 residues: CASSRARDSMIGELFF. CDR3 in DNA: TGTGCCAGCAGCCGAGCCCGGGACTCTATGATCGGGGAGCTGTTTTTT.